This entry concerns a single T cell receptor (beta chain). The sample originates from a study of blood T cell repertoires in COVID-19. Study-wide background: The samples span acute and convalescent COVID-19 from the United States, Italy and Spain. Sample material is recorded as cDNA or gDNA derived from T cells, B-cell-depleted T cells, or PBMCs.

Germline values: CDR1 SEHNR, CDR2 FQNEAQ (reference sequence). CDR3 length: 19 amino acids. The trim removed 5 bases at V and 0 bases at J, leaving 13 bases unmatched. Authors' analysis steps: For nucleated cells, counts were estimated from reference gene primer amplification. Using immunoSEQ multiplex PCR, the repertoire was profiled, and TCRdb retains in-frame clones only, with some absent. V and J calls and clone size are given by that table; D and trimming were obtained from the DNA. The table records a few hundred thousand clones, roughly 85% of them present only once. The chain uses TRBV7-9 and TRBJ2-3; 11 bases align to TRBD2. The specimen sequenced was peripheral blood. The clonotype was recovered from a man between 60 and 75 years old who had recovered from COVID-19. CDR3 amino acids: CASSPLVGLAGSSTDTQYF. CDR3 in DNA: TGTGCCAGCAGCCCCCTCGTAGGACTAGCGGGCTCTAGCACAGATACGCAGTATTTT.